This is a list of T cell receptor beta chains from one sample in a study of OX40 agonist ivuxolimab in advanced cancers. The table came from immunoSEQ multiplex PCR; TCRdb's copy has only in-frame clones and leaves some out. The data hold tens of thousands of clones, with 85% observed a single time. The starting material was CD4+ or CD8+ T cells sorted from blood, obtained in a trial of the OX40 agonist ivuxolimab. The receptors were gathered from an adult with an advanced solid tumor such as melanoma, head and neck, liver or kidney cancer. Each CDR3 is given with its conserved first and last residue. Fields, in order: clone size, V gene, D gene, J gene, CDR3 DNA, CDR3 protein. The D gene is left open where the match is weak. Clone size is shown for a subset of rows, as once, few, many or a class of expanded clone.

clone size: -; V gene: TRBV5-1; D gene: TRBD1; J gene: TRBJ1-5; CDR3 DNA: TGCGCCAGCAGCTTGACCACAGGGGGCAATCAGCCCCAGCATTTT; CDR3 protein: CASSLTTGGNQPQHF
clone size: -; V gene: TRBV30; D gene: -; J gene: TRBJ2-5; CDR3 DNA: TGTGCCTGGAGGGGGGGGGCAGAGACCCAGTACTTC; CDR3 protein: CAWRGGAETQYF
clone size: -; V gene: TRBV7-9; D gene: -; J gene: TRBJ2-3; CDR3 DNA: TGTGCCAGCAGCTTAGCGGACCTACAGGGCCGGGGGATCACAGATACGCAGTATTTT; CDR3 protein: CASSLADLQGRGITDTQYF
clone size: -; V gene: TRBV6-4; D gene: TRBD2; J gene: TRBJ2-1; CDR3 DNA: TGTGCCAGCAGTGAGAGCCCCTCGAGCGGGAGTTTCGGTGAGCAGTTCTTC; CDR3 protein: CASSESPSSGSFGEQFF
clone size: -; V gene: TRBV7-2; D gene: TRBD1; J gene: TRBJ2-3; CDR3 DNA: TGTGCCAGCAGCGGGGGACAGGGCAGGAAAGATACGCAGTATTTT; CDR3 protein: CASSGGQGRKDTQYF
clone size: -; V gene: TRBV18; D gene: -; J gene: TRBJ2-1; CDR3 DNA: TGTGCCAGCTCACCTCAGGAGAGCTCCTACAATGAGCAGTTCTTC; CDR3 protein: CASSPQESSYNEQFF
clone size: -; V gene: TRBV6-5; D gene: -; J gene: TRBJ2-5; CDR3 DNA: TGTGCCAGCAGATCACACGGGACTCCCGCCCAGTACTTC; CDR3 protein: CASRSHGTPAQYF
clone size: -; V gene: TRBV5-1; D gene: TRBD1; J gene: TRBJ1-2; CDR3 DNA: TGCGCCAGCAGCTGGGGGACAGGGGATGGCTACACCTTC; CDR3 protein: CASSWGTGDGYTF
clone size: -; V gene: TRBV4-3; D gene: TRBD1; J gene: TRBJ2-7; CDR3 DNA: TGCGCCAGCAGCCTCGACAGGGGCTACGAGCAGTACTTC; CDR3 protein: CASSLDRGYEQYF
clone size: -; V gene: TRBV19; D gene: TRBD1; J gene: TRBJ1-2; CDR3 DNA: TGTGCCAGTAGTGCGACAGGGGTTGGAACTAACTATGGCTACACCTTC; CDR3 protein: CASSATGVGTNYGYTF
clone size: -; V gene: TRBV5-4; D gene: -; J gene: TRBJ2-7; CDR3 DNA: TGTGCCAGCAGCTTGGACGGGATAAACTACGAGCAGTACTTC; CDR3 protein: CASSLDGINYEQYF
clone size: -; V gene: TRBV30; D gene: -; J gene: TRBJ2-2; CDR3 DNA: TGTGCCTGGAGTGTGGGAGGCACCGGGGAGCTGTTTTTT; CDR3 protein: CAWSVGGTGELFF
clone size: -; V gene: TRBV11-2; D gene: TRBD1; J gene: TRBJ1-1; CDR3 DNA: TGTGCCAGCAGCTTCGGACAGGGAAACACTGAAGCTTTCTTT; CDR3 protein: CASSFGQGNTEAFF
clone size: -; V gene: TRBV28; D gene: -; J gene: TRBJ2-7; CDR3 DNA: TGTGCCAGCAGCCTGGACGGCCGCGGGGAGCAGTACTTC; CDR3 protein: CASSLDGRGEQYF
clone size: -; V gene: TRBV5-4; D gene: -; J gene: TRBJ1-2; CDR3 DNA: TGTGCCAGCAGCTTGGCCGGGTACGACCTTAACTATGGCTACACCTTC; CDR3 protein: CASSLAGYDLNYGYTF
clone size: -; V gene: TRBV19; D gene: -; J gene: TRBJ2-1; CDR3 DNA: TGTGCCAGTAGTATAGCTTCCTACAATGAGCAGTTCTTC; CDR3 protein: CASSIASYNEQFF
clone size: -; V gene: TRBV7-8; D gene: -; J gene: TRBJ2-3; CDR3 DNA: TGTGCCAGCAGCTCCCGCATCCAGCGGGCCTCTGGCACAGATACGCAGTATTTT; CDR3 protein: CASSSRIQRASGTDTQYF
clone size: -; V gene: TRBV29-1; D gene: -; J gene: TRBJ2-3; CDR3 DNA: TGCAGCGTTGCCCATAGCACAGATACGCAGTATTTT; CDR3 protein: CSVAHSTDTQYF
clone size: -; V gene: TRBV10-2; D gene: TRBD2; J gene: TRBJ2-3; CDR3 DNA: TGCGCCAGCAGGAGGAGCGGGGGGGCCGGGGATACGCAGTATTTT; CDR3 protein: CASRRSGGAGDTQYF
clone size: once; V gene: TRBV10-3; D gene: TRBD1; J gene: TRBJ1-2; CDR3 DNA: TGTGCCATCAGTGAGTCTGGGGGGGACAGCTTTCGAAACTATGGCTACACCTTC; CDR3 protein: CAISESGGDSFRNYGYTF
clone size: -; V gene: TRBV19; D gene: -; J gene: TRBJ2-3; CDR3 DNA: TGTGCCAGTAGTAAGCAGGAGAGCACAGATACGCAGTATTTT; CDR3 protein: CASSKQESTDTQYF
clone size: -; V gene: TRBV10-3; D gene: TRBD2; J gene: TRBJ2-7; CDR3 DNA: TGTGCCCTCCGGGCGGCTAGCGGGAGTTACGAGCAGTACTTC; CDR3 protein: CALRAASGSYEQYF
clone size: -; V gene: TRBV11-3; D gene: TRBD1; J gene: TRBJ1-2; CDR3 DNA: TGTGCCAGCAGCTTAGTCAGGGGGCCAGTAGACTATGGCTACACCTTC; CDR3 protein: CASSLVRGPVDYGYTF
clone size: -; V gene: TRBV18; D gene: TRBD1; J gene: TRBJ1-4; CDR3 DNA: TGTGCCAGCTCCCTGACAGGGGAGGGCGAAAAACTGTTTTTT; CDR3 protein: CASSLTGEGEKLFF
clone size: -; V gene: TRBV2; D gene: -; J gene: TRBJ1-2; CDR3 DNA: TGTGCCAGCAGTACCACCTCAGGGGGCTACACCTTC; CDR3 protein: CASSTTSGGYTF
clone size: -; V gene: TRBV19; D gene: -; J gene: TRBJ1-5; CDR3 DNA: TGTGCCAGTAGTATATTTTCGGGGGCTCTAAACTATCAGCCCCAGCATTTT; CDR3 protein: CASSIFSGALNYQPQHF
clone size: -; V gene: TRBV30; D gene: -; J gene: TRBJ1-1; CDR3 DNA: TGTGCCTGGAGTGGGGGAGGGGCGAGGACTGAAGCTTTCTTT; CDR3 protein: CAWSGGGARTEAFF
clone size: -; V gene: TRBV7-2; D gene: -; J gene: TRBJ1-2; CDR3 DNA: TGTGCCAGCAGCTTCCGGGGTTTTGGCTATGGCTACACCTTC; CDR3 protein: CASSFRGFGYGYTF
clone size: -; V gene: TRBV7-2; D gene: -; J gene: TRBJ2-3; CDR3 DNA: TGTGCCAGCAGCTTATGGGAGGGGGCAGATACGCAGTATTTT; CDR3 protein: CASSLWEGADTQYF
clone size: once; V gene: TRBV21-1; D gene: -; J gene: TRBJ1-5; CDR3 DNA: TGTGCCAGCAGCAAAAGCGGGCCTGTCTGTGGGAGAAGCAATCAGCCCCAGCATTTT; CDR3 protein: CASSKSGPVCGRSNQPQHF
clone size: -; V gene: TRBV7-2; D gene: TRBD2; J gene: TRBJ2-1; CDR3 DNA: TGTGCCAGCAGCTTAAGATCAGGACTAGGCAACAATGAGCAGTTCTTC; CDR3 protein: CASSLRSGLGNNEQFF
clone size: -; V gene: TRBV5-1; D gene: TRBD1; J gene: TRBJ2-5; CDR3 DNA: TGCGCCAGCAGCTTGGGACAGGGGCAAGAGACCCAGTACTTC; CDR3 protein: CASSLGQGQETQYF
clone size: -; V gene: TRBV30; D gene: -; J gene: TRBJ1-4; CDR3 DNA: TGTGCCTGGAGCCGGGACCGTAATGAAAAACTGTTTTTT; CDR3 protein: CAWSRDRNEKLFF
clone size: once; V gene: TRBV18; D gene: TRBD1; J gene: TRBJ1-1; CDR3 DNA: TGTGCCAGCTCAGCAGGGGGCCTGACGAACACTGAAGCTTTCTTT; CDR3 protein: CASSAGGLTNTEAFF
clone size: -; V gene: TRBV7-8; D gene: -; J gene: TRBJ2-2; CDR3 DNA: TGTGCCAGCAGTCATGGGGGGGCGGGCACCGGGGAGCTGTTTTTT; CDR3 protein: CASSHGGAGTGELFF
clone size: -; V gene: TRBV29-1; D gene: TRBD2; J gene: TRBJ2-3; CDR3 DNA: TGCAGCGTTGCAGGGGGACTAGCGCTAAGGGGAGATACGCAGTATTTT; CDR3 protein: CSVAGGLALRGDTQYF
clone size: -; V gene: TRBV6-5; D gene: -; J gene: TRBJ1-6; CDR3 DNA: TGTGCCAGCAGTTACTCGAGGGCAGGGGATTCACCCCTCCACTTT; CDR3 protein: CASSYSRAGDSPLHF
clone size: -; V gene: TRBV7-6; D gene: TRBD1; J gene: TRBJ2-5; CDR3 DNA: TGTGCCAGCGAACCGGGACAGGGGGGGGAGACCCAGTACTTC; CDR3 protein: CASEPGQGGETQYF
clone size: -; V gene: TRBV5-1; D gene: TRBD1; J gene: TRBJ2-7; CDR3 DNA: TGCGCCAGCAGCTTAGCCCCGGGACAGGGGGTTTACGAGCAGTACTTC; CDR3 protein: CASSLAPGQGVYEQYF
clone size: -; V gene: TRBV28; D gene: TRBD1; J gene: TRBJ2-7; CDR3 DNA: TGTGCCAGCATTCACGGACAGGGGGTATCCTACGAGCAGTACTTC; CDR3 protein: CASIHGQGVSYEQYF
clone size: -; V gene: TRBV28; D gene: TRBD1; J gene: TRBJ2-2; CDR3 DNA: TGTGCCAGCAGTTCGCCGGGACAGGGGGAGGGAAACACCGGGGAGCTGTTTTTT; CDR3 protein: CASSSPGQGEGNTGELFF
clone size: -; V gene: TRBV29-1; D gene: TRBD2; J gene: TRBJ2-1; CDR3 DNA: TGCAGCGAAAGCGGGAGGGCCGCCTACAATGAGCAGTTCTTC; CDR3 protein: CSESGRAAYNEQFF
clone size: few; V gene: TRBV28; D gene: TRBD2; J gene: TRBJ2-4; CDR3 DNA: TGTGCCACCCTCCCGGGGGGTGTTCCGTTTCAGTACTTC; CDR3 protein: CATLPGGVPFQYF
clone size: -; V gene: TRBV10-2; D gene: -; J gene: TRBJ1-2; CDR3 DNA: TGCGCCGTACAGGGTGAAAACTATGGCTACACCTTC; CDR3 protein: CAVQGENYGYTF
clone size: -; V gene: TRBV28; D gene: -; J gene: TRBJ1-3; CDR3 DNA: TGTGCCAGCAGTATACAGGGTCCTGGAAACACCATATATTTT; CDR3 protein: CASSIQGPGNTIYF
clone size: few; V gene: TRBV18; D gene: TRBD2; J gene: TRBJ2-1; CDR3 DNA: TGTGCCAGCTCACGTGACGGGGGGAGGTCCTACAATGAGCAGTTCTTC; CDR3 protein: CASSRDGGRSYNEQFF
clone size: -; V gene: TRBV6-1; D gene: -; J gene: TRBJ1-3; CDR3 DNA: TGTGCCAGCAGTGAAGCAAGGGTGATCTCTGGAAACACCATATATTTT; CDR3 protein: CASSEARVISGNTIYF
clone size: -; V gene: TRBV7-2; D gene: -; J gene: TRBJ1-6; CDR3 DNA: TGTGCCAGCAGCTTACAGGGCGGGAATTCACCCCTCCACTTT; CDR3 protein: CASSLQGGNSPLHF
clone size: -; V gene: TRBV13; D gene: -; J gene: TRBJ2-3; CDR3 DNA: TGTGCCAGCAGCCGAGCACTGAAAAACCGGGCTCAGCTGTCAGATACGCAGTATTTT; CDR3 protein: CASSRALKNRAQLSDTQYF